Reported below is one T cell receptor beta chain. Germline V gene sequence: CDR1 SGHAT, CDR2 FQNNGV. The CDR3 loop spans 15 amino acids. V lost 5 bases to trimming and J lost 5 bases; unmatched junction nucleotides: 9. The sample comes from a study of blood T cell repertoires in COVID-19. Study at large: Sites across the United States, Italy and Spain contributed samples from acute and convalescent COVID-19.

In the source study's methods: Nucleated cell number was recorded as an estimate derived from reference gene primer amplification. Produced via immunoSEQ multiplex PCR; TCRdb's table is partial and in-frame only. V and J calls plus clone size are reproduced from that table; the DNA served to infer D and trimming. In the table there are about 41,000 clones, around three quarters of which are singletons. The source of this sequence is an elderly man with acute or convalescent COVID-19. The chain is built from TRBV11-2 and TRBJ2-5; 9 bases are shared with TRBD1. Sequencing was performed on peripheral blood. CDR3 protein: CASSRPGQGDETQYF. The CDR3 DNA reads as TGTGCCAGCAGCCGTCCGGGACAGGGAGACGAGACCCAGTACTTC.